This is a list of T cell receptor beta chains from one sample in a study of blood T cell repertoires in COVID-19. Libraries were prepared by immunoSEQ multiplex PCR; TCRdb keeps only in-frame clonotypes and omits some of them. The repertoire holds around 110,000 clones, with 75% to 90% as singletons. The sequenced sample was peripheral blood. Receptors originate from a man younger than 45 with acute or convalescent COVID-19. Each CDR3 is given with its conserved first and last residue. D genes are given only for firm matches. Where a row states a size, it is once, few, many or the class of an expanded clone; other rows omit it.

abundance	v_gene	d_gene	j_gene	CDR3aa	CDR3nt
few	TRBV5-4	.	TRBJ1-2	CASSLVVDTIGYTF	TGTGCCAGCAGCTTGGTCGTGGATACTATTGGCTACACCTTC
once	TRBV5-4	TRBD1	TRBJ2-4	CASSPGQGLTKNIQYF	TGTGCCAGCAGCCCAGGACAGGGTCTAACCAAAAACATTCAGTACTTC
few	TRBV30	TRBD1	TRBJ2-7	CAWQGQGPYEQYF	TGTGCCTGGCAGGGACAGGGTCCTTACGAGCAGTACTTC
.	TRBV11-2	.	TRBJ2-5	CASSPEAREEETQYF	TGTGCCAGCAGCCCCGAGGCTAGGGAGGAGGAGACCCAGTACTTC
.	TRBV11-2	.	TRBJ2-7	CASSSTGTEQYF	TGTGCCAGCAGCTCGACAGGAACCGAGCAGTACTTC
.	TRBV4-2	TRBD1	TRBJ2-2	CASSPEGTANTGELFF	TGTGCCAGCAGCCCGGAAGGGACAGCGAACACCGGGGAGCTGTTTTTT
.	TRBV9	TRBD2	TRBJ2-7	CASSVRLAPRDEQYF	TGTGCCAGCAGCGTACGACTAGCTCCGAGGGACGAGCAGTACTTC
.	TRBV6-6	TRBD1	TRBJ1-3	CASSQDRGNTIYF	TGTGCCAGCAGTCAGGACAGGGGAAACACCATATATTTT
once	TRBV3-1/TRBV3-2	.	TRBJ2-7	CASSQGGSTYEQYF	TGTGCCAGCAGCCAAGGAGGGAGTACCTACGAGCAGTACTTC
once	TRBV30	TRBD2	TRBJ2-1	CAWSLGLADNEQFF	TGTGCCTGGAGTCTCGGACTAGCGGACAATGAGCAGTTCTTC
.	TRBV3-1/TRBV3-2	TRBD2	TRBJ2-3	CASSQVIAGGRPGSTDTQYF	TGTGCCAGCAGCCAAGTGATAGCGGGGGGGCGTCCGGGGAGCACAGATACGCAGTATTTT
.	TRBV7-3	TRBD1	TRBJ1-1	CASSSGQGGAEAFF	TGTGCCAGCAGCTCCGGACAGGGTGGGGCTGAAGCTTTCTTT
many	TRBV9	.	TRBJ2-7	CASSPEGEVNEQYF	TGTGCCAGCAGCCCCGAGGGGGAAGTCAACGAGCAGTACTTC
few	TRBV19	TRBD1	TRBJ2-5	CASNRRTGEEETQYF	TGTGCCAGTAATAGGAGGACAGGGGAGGAGGAGACCCAGTACTTC
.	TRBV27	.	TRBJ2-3	CGTSHRGTDTQYF	TGTGGTACCTCTCACAGGGGCACAGATACGCAGTATTTT
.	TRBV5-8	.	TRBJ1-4	CASSLAAGDPLALWEKLFF	TGTGCCAGCAGCTTGGCCGCGGGAGACCCACTGGCGCTCTGGGAAAAACTGTTTTTT
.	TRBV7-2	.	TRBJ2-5	CASSLGLSSETQYF	TGTGCCAGCAGCTTAGGTTTATCCTCGGAGACCCAGTACTTC
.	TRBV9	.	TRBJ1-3	CASSEGGTPDPGNTIYF	TGTGCCAGCAGCGAGGGAGGGACACCGGACCCTGGAAACACCATATATTTT
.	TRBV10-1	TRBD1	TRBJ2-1	CASSIGQGNYNEQFF	TGCGCCAGCAGTATAGGACAGGGGAACTACAATGAGCAGTTCTTC
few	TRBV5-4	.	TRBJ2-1	CASTFRGIYNEQFF	TGTGCCAGCACCTTCCGGGGGATCTACAATGAGCAGTTCTTC